This TCR beta chain is from a study of vaccination and CD4 T cells after COVID-19 (dated by TCRdb to between 2020 and 2023). Regarding the research as a whole: Convalescent patients had a positive SARS-CoV-2 result on nasal swab PCR, and of these patients, 8 or 9 had mild disease and one had severe disease. Six males and four females were included in the convalescent cohort, with two Hispanic individuals, seven Caucasians, two Asians and one multiracial person represented. Participants got two doses of the Pfizer-BioNTech BNT162b2 vaccine (n=8) or two doses of the Moderna mRNA-1273 vaccine (n=2). Post-COVID blood samples were collected from convalescent patients a median of around 100 days after diagnosis, with a range of roughly 30 to 161 days. Post-vaccine blood samples were taken a median of about 77 days after the second vaccine dose, with a range of roughly 14 to 250 days. A few convalescent patients were sampled both early after vaccination (day 14) and late after vaccination (days 161 to 241). The spike-specific CD4+ TCR repertoire was compared before and after mRNA vaccination in approximately ten COVID-19 convalescent patients and a handful of infection-naive healthy vaccine recipients.

The time point label here, explained by the study, means: late sampling 161 to 241 days after vaccination in a few convalescent patients. The convalescent patients' positive SARS-CoV-2 PCR tests were from March to December 2020, which was before the Alpha, Beta and Delta variants emerged in the United States. PBMCs were separated from whole blood using Ficoll-Paque Plus gradient centrifugation and then either used fresh or cryopreserved at -140C. Regarding this clonotype: Its antigen specificity is not known. Within one base of it there is no much larger clone, and no base qualities were kept.

Reading from cysteine to phenylalanine, the CDR3 counts 17 amino acids. Only the CDR3 part of the read is kept: 51 bases, read in frame from the first base. The germline V gene sets CDR1 to SGHTA and CDR2 to FQGNSA. Unmatched junction bases come to 10, with V trimmed by 4 bases and J by 3 bases. Findings and caveats that apply to the study as a whole: Nearly all vaccine-specific clones in convalescent patients (304 of 307) were mono-reactive for SARS-CoV-2 spike rather than cross-reactive with common cold coronaviruses. Relatively few convalescent patients were included in the study, and early timepoints after natural infection were not analyzed. In convalescent patients, a median roughly 83% of post-vaccine SARS-CoV-2-reactive clones were detected only after vaccination, and vaccine-specific priming was suggested by this finding. The median number of SARS-CoV-2-reactive clonotypes rose from about 19 after infection to roughly 38 after vaccination, but the change was not significant.

Libraries were constructed by PCR. The run used an Illumina iSeq 100. For the original study's pipeline: Non-productive sequences were filtered out, and CDR3s that did not start with C, did not end with F or W, or were shorter than 7 amino acids were discarded. Levenshtein distances (stringdist) and unrooted phylogenetic trees (ape) in R version 3.6.1 were used to assess CDR3 homology. The public reads were run again by TCRdb, first through fastp at Q25 and then through MiXCR, and only productive beta chains were kept. Here each entry gathers all rows of one CDR3 protein and keeps the most common genes and DNA. These V and J calls originate from TCRdb's pipeline instead of the authors' own analysis. Present in this sample are some 29,000 distinct CDR3 sequences, roughly 51% of which were seen just once. The top ten constitute less than 6.5% of the sample.

The sequence is built from TRBV7-2 and TRBJ1-5; 9 central nucleotides agree with TRBD1. This TCR came from a human donor who had recovered from COVID-19. The sample was CD4+ T cells from blood, taken about 7 months after SARS-CoV-2 vaccination. The bases read TGTGCCAGCAGCTCCGCCGGGACAGGGACCTACAATCAGCCCCAGCATTTT. The resulting protein is CASSSAGTGTYNQPQHF. Reference TRBV7-2 and TRBJ1-5 genes cover what lies past the CDR3, so the full variable domain is GAGVSQSPSNKVTEKGKDVELRCDPISGHTALYWYRQSLGQGLEFLIYFQGNSAPDKSGLPSDRFSAERTGGSVSTLTIQRTQQEDSAVYLCASSSAGTGTYNQPQHFGDGTRLSIL.